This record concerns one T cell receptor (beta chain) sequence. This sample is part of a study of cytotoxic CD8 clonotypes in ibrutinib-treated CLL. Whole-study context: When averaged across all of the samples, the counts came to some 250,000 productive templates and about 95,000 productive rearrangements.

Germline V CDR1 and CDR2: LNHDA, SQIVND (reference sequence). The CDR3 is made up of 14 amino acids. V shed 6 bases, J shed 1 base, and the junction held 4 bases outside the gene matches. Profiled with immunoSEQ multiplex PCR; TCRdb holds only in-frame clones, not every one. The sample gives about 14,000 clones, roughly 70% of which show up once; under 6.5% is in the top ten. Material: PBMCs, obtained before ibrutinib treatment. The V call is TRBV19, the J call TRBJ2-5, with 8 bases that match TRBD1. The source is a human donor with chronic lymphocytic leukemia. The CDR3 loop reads CASSRQGPQETQYF. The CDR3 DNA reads TGTGCCAGTAGCCGACAGGGGCCCCAAGAGACCCAGTACTTC.